Here is one T cell receptor beta chain with its context. Its antigen is as yet unknown. The junction departs from germline at one end; a sequencing error may be responsible. The sample comes from a study of cytomegalovirus exposure and HLA in healthy donors. Notes on the study in general: In vitro testing confirmed a few CMV-associated chains as specific for CMV antigens.

The CDR3 totals 13 residues. In germline, CDR1 is LNHDA, CDR2 SQIVND (reference sequence). Primers: 60 Vbeta forward and 13 Jbeta reverse. Measured with immunoSEQ multiplex PCR; TCRdb has only the in-frame clones, and not every one. Its clone listing holds some 42,000 clones. Sample: PBMCs. The receptor was isolated from a man aged 25-45 years in good health and CMV-seronegative. V and J are TRBV19 and TRBJ2-4; D remains unclear. The CDR3 here is CASSIDADGVPNF. Written as DNA, the CDR3 is TGTGCCAGTAGTATAGACGCTGACGGAGTCCCTAACTTC.